This TCR beta chain comes out of a study of T cell changes during pregnancy in multiple sclerosis. The CDR3 has 15 amino acids. Looked up from germline, CDR1 is SGHTA and CDR2 is FQGNSA. Trimming left V 5 bases short and J 3 bases short, with 14 bases between. Data came from immunoSEQ multiplex PCR; TCRdb stores just in-frame clones and leaves some out. The sample lists roughly 40,000 clones, more than 80% occurring once. The chain has TRBV7-2 and TRBJ1-5; no definite D call. This sample comprised peripheral blood, obtained before pregnancy. This TCR came from a female donor with multiple sclerosis, enrolled in a pregnancy study. The CDR3 DNA follows: TGTGCCAGCAGCCTGCTTTTGGCCGCCAATCAGCCCCAGCATTTT. It encodes CASSLLLAANQPQHF.